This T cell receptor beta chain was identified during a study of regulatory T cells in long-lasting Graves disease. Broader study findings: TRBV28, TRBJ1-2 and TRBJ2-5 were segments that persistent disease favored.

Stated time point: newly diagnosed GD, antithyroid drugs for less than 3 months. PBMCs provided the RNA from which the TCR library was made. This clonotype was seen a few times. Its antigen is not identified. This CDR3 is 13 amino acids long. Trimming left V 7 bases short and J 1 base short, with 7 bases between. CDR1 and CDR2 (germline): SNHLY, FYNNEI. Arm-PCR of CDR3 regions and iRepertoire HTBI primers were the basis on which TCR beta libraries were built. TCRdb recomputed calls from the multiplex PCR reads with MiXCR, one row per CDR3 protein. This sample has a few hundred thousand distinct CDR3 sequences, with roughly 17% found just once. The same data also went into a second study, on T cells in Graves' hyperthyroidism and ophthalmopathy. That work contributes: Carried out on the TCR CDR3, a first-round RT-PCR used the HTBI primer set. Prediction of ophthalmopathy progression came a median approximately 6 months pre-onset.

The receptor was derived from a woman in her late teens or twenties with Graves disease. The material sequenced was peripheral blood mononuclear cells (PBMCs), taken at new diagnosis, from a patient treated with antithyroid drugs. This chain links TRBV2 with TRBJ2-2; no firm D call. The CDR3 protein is CASILMNTGELFF. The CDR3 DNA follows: TGTGCCAGCATCCTTATGAACACCGGGGAGCTGTTTTTT.